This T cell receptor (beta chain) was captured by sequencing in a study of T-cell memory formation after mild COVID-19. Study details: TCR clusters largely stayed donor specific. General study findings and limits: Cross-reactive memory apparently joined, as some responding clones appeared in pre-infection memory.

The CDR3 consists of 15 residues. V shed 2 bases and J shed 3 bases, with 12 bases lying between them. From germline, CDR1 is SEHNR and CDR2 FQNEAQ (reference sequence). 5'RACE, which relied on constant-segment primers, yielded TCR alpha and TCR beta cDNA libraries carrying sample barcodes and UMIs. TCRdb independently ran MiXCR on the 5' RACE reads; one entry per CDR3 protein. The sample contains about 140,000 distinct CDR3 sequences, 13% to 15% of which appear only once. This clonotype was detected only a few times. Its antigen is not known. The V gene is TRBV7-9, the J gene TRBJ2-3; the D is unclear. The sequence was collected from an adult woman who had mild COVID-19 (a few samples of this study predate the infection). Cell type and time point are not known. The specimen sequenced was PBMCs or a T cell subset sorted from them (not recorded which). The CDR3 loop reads CASSLSNLWTDTQYF. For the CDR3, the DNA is TGTGCCAGCAGCTTAAGTAATCTCTGGACAGATACGCAGTATTTT.